Presented here are 24 T cell receptor beta chains from one specimen sequenced in a study of blood T cell repertoires in COVID-19. Sequenced by immunoSEQ multiplex PCR; TCRdb stores in-frame clones only, minus some. This sample yields around 230,000 clones, of which around 89% are seen a single time; around 2.5% belongs to the top ten. The sequenced material came from PBMCs or T cells enriched from blood (not recorded which). These receptors all stem from a woman aged 40 to 50 with acute COVID-19.

The chain's CDR3 is CASSIGEWQPQHF. The CDR3 coding sequence is TGTGCCAGTAGTATAGGAGAGTGGCAGCCCCAGCATTTT. The chain carries TRBV19 and TRBJ1-5, with D unresolved. V lost 1 base and J 7 bases, leaving 8 bases between the germline ends. Germline CDR1 is LNHDA and CDR2 is SQIVND (reference sequence). The CDR3 runs 13 residues.

V is TRBV6-6 and J is TRBJ1-1; TRBD1 aligns across 7 bases. Losses at the gene ends were 10 bases for V and 1 base for J; bases not matched to a gene: 9. The CDR3 contains 14 residues. CDR1 and CDR2 from the germline V gene are MNHNY and SVGAGI (reference sequence). CDR3 sequence reads: CATLQGTANTEAFF. The CDR3 DNA is TGTGCCACCCTACAGGGGACAGCGAACACTGAAGCTTTCTTT.

The rearrangement links TRBV4-1 to TRBJ1-1; 8 nucleotides line up with TRBD1. Germline CDR1 and CDR2: MGHRA and YSYEKL. Unmatched junction bases numbered 6, after V lost 1 base and J lost 2 bases. This CDR3 is built from 16 residues. The chain's CDR3 is CASSQGAGGVNTEAFF. The CDR3 bases are TGCGCCAGCAGCCAAGGGGCAGGGGGCGTTAACACTGAAGCTTTCTTT.

J is TRBJ1-3 and V is TRBV4-1; D may be TRBD1 (5 bases). Germline CDR1 is MGHRA and CDR2 is YSYEKL. Trimming removed 0 bases at V and 8 bases at J, with 11 bases between. This CDR3 contains 14 residues. As DNA, the CDR3 is TGCGCCAGCAGCCAAGATCTCGGGGGAGACACCATATATTTT. Its translation is CASSQDLGGDTIYF.

The chain's CDR3 is CASSLDSGHHSPLHF. The CDR3 DNA follows: TGTGCCAGCAGCTTGGATTCTGGGCACCATTCACCCCTCCACTTT. J is TRBJ1-6 and V is TRBV5-6; D is unresolved. CDR3 length: 15 amino acids. Looked up from germline, CDR1 is SGHDT and CDR2 is YYEEEE. V shed 0 bases and J shed 8 bases, with 12 bases lying between them.

This sequence joins TRBV29-1 and TRBJ2-7, with D perhaps TRBD2 (6 bases). CDR1 and CDR2 from the germline V gene are SQVTM and ANQGSEA. The CDR3 runs 10 residues. V lost 8 bases to trimming and J lost 4 bases, with 9 bases between them. CDR3 nucleotides: TGCAGCCCGACTAGTTACGAGCAGTACGTC. Translation: CSPTSYEQYV.

This chain links TRBV30 with TRBJ1-5; 7 bases align to TRBD1. J was trimmed by 5 bases and V by 2 bases; bases with no gene match: 3. The CDR3 consists of 13 residues. Germline assignment: CDR1 GTSNPN and CDR2 SVGIG (reference sequence). As DNA, the CDR3 is TGTGCCTGGAGTCCCGACAGGGATCAGCCCCAGCATTTT. This encodes CAWSPDRDQPQHF.

This clone was seen only once. The rearrangement joins TRBV7-7 to TRBJ2-5; 7 bases line up with TRBD1. The CDR3 length is 15 residues. The V gene's germline CDR1 is SSHAT and CDR2 FNYEAQ (reference sequence). The trim removed 2 bases at V and 1 base at J, leaving 4 bases unmatched. This chain's CDR3 is CASSLRGQSQETQYF. In nucleotides, the CDR3 is TGTGCCAGCAGCTTAAGGGGACAGAGCCAAGAGACCCAGTACTTC.

The J gene is TRBJ2-3, the V gene TRBV19, with 7 bases lining up with TRBD2. With V trimmed by 6 bases and J by 4 bases, 16 bases remained unmatched. This CDR3 spans 17 amino acids. Germline CDR1 LNHDA, CDR2 SQIVND (reference sequence). This chain's CDR3 is CASRQFAGVAVADTQYF. The CDR3, as DNA: TGTGCCAGTAGACAGTTTGCGGGAGTCGCCGTGGCAGATACGCAGTATTTT.

V and J are TRBV7-8 and TRBJ2-3, with 9 bases that match TRBD1. Germline lookup yields CDR1 SGHVS and CDR2 FQNEAQ. The CDR3 length is 19 residues. Unmatched junction bases numbered 15, after V lost 4 bases and J lost 1 base. CDR3 loop: CASSSLGRDRVVGTDTQYF. The CDR3 DNA reads as TGTGCCAGCAGCTCCTTGGGGCGGGACAGGGTGGTCGGCACAGATACGCAGTATTTT.

The J gene is TRBJ2-5, the V gene TRBV6-5, with TRBD1 matching 9 bases. Germline-derived CDR1 and CDR2 are MNHEY and SVGAGI. V was pared by 6 bases and J by 7 bases, with 3 bases of the junction left unmatched. The CDR3 runs 12 residues. In nucleotides, the CDR3 is TGTGCCAGCAGGGAGGACAGGGGGACCCAGTACTTC. Its protein is CASREDRGTQYF.

The chain carries TRBV7-6 and TRBJ1-1; D gene unclear. V lost 4 bases, J lost 1 base, and 10 bases lay in between. The CDR3 is 14 amino acids. Germline CDR1 is SGHVS and CDR2 is FNYEAQ. Here the CDR3 reads CASSSTNPNTEAFF. The DNA for the CDR3 is TGTGCCAGCAGCTCCACAAATCCGAACACTGAAGCTTTCTTT.

This chain uses TRBV24-1 with TRBJ2-2, with D possibly TRBD1 on 6 matching bases. The CDR3 totals 17 residues. Trimming took off 1 base at V and 5 bases at J, with 16 bases between the two ends. Germline V gives CDR1 KGHDR, CDR2 SFDVKD. CDR3 DNA sequence: TGTGCCACCAGTGATTTCGTTTTGGGGGCGCGGACCGGGGAGCTGTTTTTT. Translated: CATSDFVLGARTGELFF.

This clone was counted a single time. This chain connects TRBV30 to TRBJ1-1, with D possibly matching TRBD1 (5 bases). The CDR3 consists of 12 residues. The V gene lost 3 bases and the J gene lost 8 bases, with 13 bases spanning the gap. CDR1 is GTSNPN, CDR2 SVGIG, per germline (reference sequence). DNA of the CDR3: TGTGCCTGGAGGCCTTTTCAGGGAGAAGCTTTCTTT. Protein product: CAWRPFQGEAFF.

V and J are TRBV21-1 and TRBJ1-2. TRBV21-1 has pseudogene status. The CDR3 is 11 residues long. The CDR3 DNA reads as TGTGCACTAGCGGGGGGCTATGGCTACACCTTC. Translating gives CALAGGYGYTF.

The rearrangement links TRBV19 to TRBJ2-6, with D tentatively TRBD2 (5 bases). V lost 0 bases and J lost 4, with 13 bases in between. CDR3 length: 17 amino acids. CDR1 is LNHDA, CDR2 SQIVND, per germline (reference sequence). The CDR3, as DNA: TGTGCCAGTAGTATAGATAGGGCCCCGGGAGGGGCCAACGTCCTGACTTTC. It yields the protein CASSIDRAPGGANVLTF.

V gene TRBV21-1 combines with J gene TRBJ2-1; the D segment call TRBD1 is taken from the table without a DNA check. TRBV21-1 is marked as a pseudogene. The CDR3 runs 15 residues. The CDR3 reads CASSKGQGDSDEQFF. The DNA of the CDR3 is TGTGCCAGCAGCAAAGGTCAGGGGGACAGCGATGAGCAGTTCTTC.

The chain links TRBV5-1 to TRBJ2-5; D is unclear. The CDR3 runs to 13 residues. CDR1 is SGHRS, CDR2 YFSETQ, per germline. Deletions cut 2 bases from V and 2 bases from J, with 7 bases between. In DNA, the CDR3 is TGCGCCAGCAGCTTTACGGGTCAAGAGACCCAGTACTTC. Translation: CASSFTGQETQYF.

This chain uses TRBV18 with TRBJ2-3, with 11 bases fitting TRBD2. Germline values: CDR1 KGHSH, CDR2 LQKENI. Trimming took 3 bases from V and 2 from J; bases not matched to a gene: 7. The CDR3 has 17 amino acids. CDR3 coding DNA: TGTGCCAGCTCACCCCCGGGTAGCGGGGGGGTCACAGATACGCAGTATTTT. Translation gives CASSPPGSGGVTDTQYF. Using reference TRBV18 and TRBJ2-3 for the parts outside the CDR3, the full variable domain is NAGVMQNPRHLVRRRGQEARLRCSPMKGHSHVYWYRQLPEEGLKFMVYLQKENIIDESGMPKERFSAEFPKEGPSILRIQQVVRGDSAAYFCASSPPGSGGVTDTQYFGPGTRLTVL.

This clone was detected a few times. V and J are TRBV19 and TRBJ1-4, with D hard to call. CDR3 length: 15 residues. Trimming removed 6 bases at V and 3 bases at J, with 14 bases between. Germline lookup yields CDR1 LNHDA and CDR2 SQIVND (reference sequence). The CDR3 region has the DNA TGTGCCAGTAGCCATCCCCGGGGAGCTAATGAAAAACTGTTTTTT. Translating gives CASSHPRGANEKLFF. Complete variable domain (other parts from reference TRBV19 and TRBJ1-4): DGGITQSPKYLFRKEGQNVTLSCEQNLNHDAMYWYRQDPGQGLRLIYYSQIVNDFQKGDIAEGYSVSREKKESFPLTVTSAQKNPTAFYLCASSHPRGANEKLFFGSGTQLSVL.

The chain has TRBV7-2 and TRBJ2-1; D is ambiguous. CDR1 SGHTA and CDR2 FQGNSA come from the germline V gene. V was shortened by 4 bases and J by 5 bases, with 12 bases between the two germline ends. This CDR3 is 14 amino acids long. The CDR3 here is CASSSQTGDNEQFF. For the CDR3, the DNA is TGTGCCAGCAGCTCCCAGACTGGAGACAATGAGCAGTTCTTC.

The CDR3 nucleotides are TGTGCCAGTAGAGAGGCCAGGGGCTCTGGAAACACCATATATTTT. This translates into CASREARGSGNTIYF. The chain is built from TRBV19 and TRBJ1-3; D perhaps matches TRBD1 (6 bases). Germline V gene sequence: CDR1 LNHDA, CDR2 SQIVND (reference sequence). Trimming pared 6 bases from V and 0 bases from J, leaving 12 bases between. The CDR3 runs to 15 residues. Filled out from reference TRBV19 and TRBJ1-3, the complete variable domain reads DGGITQSPKYLFRKEGQNVTLSCEQNLNHDAMYWYRQDPGQGLRLIYYSQIVNDFQKGDIAEGYSVSREKKESFPLTVTSAQKNPTAFYLCASREARGSGNTIYFGEGSWLTVV.

The rearrangement joins TRBV11-2 to TRBJ1-2, with a possible D match to TRBD1 (5 bases). The germline gives CDR1 SGHAT, CDR2 FQNNGV. This CDR3 is 16 amino acids long. The V gene lost 7 bases and the J gene lost 0 bases, with 18 bases spanning the gap. For the CDR3, the DNA is TGTGCCAGCACCCCCCAGGAGGGGAGGGCTAACTATGGCTACACCTTC. Translated, it gives CASTPQEGRANYGYTF.

The chain joins TRBV5-1 to TRBJ1-2, with 7 positions matching TRBD1. J gave up 4 bases and V 4 bases, and 10 bases lay outside the gene matches. The CDR3 consists of 15 residues. CDR1 and CDR2 (germline): SGHRS, YFSETQ. DNA for the CDR3: TGCGCCAGCAGCCCAGGGGACAGACCCTCCTATGGCTACACCTTC. Protein sequence: CASSPGDRPSYGYTF.